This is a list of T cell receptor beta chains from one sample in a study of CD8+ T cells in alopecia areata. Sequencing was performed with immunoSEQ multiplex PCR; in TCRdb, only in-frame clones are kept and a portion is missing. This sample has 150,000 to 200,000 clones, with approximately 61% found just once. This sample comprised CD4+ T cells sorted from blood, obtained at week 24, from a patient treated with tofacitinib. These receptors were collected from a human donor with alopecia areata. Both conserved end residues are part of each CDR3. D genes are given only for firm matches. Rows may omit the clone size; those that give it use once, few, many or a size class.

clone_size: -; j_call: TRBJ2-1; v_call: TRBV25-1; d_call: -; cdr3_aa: CASSERAANEQFF; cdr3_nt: TGTGCCAGCAGTGAACGAGCGGCCAATGAGCAGTTCTTC
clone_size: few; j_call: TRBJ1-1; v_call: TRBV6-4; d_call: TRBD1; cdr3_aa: CASSDSDRVTEAFF; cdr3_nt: TGTGCCAGCAGTGACTCCGACAGGGTTACTGAAGCTTTCTTT
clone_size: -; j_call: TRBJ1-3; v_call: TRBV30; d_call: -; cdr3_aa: CAWNPFGNTIYF; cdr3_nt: TGTGCCTGGAATCCGTTTGGAAACACCATATATTTT
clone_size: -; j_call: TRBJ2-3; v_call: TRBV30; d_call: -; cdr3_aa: CAWSEGGGTDTQYF; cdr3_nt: TGTGCCTGGAGTGAGGGCGGGGGCACAGATACGCAGTATTTT
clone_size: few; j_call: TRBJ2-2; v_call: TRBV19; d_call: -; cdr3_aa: CASLLQGNTGELFF; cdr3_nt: TGTGCCAGTCTCCTGCAGGGAAACACCGGGGAGCTGTTTTTT
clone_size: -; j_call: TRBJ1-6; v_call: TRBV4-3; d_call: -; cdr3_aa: CASSQADNSPLHF; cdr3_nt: TGCGCCAGCAGCCAAGCTGATAATTCACCCCTCCACTTT
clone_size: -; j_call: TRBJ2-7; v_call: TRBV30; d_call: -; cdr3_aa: CAWSGGSAYEQYF; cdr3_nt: TGTGCCTGGAGTGGGGGCAGCGCCTACGAGCAGTACTTC
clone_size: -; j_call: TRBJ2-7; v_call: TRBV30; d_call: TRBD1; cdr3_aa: CAWSEGQGLNYEQYF; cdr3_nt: TGTGCCTGGAGCGAAGGACAGGGATTAAACTACGAGCAGTACTTC
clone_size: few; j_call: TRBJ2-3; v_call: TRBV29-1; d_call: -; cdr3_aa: CSTIGARPNTDTQYF; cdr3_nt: TGCAGCACTATCGGAGCGCGGCCCAACACAGATACGCAGTATTTT
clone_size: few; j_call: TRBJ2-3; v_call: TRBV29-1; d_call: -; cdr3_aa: CSVEWGRTDTQYF; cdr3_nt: TGCAGCGTTGAGTGGGGGCGCACAGATACGCAGTATTTT
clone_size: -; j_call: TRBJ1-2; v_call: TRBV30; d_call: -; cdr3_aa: CAWSVRGGDGYTF; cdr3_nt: TGTGCCTGGAGTGTACGTGGGGGTGACGGCTACACCTTC
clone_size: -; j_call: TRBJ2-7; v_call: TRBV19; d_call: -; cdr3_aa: CASSIGGQPKYEQYF; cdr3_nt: TGTGCCAGTAGTATCGGGGGGCAGCCTAAGTACGAGCAGTACTTC
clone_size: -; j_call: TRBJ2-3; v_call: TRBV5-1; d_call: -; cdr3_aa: CASSLARGHFTDTQYF; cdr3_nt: TGCGCCAGCAGCTTGGCTCGGGGGCACTTCACAGATACGCAGTATTTT
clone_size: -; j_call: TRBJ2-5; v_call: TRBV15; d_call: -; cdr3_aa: CATSREPLETQYF; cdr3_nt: TGTGCCACCAGCAGAGAACCTTTGGAGACCCAGTACTTC
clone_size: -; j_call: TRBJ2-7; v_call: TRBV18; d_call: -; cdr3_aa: CASSPGASGQTYEQYF; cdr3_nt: TGTGCCAGCTCACCGGGGGCTAGCGGACAAACCTACGAGCAGTACTTC
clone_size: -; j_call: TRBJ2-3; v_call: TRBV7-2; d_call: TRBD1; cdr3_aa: CASSPTGGTQYF; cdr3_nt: TGTGCCAGCAGCCCCACAGGGGGGACGCAGTATTTT
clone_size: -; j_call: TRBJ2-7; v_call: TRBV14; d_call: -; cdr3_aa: CASSPDDFRSYEQYF; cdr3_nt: TGTGCCAGCAGCCCGGATGATTTCAGATCCTACGAGCAGTACTTC
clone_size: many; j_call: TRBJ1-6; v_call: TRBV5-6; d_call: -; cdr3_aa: CASSPGRNNSPLHF; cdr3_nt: TGTGCCAGCAGCCCGGGACGGAATAATTCACCCCTCCACTTT
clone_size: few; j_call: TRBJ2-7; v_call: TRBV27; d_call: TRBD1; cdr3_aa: CASSFWDRPYEQYF; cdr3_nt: TGTGCCAGCAGTTTCTGGGACAGGCCCTACGAGCAGTACTTC
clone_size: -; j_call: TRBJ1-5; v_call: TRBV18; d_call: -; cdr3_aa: CASSPREGGFDQPQHF; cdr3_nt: TGTGCCAGCTCACCACGTGAAGGGGGATTTGATCAGCCCCAGCATTTT
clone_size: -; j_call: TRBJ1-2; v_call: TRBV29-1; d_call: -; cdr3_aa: CALGDYGYTF; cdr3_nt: TGCGCCTTGGGTGACTATGGCTACACCTTC
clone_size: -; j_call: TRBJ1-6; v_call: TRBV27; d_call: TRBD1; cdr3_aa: CASSPMDRGSSPLHF; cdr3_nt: TGTGCCAGCAGCCCCATGGACAGGGGGAGTTCACCCCTCCACTTT
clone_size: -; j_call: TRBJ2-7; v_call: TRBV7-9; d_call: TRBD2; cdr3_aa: CASSPTTGGVYEQYF; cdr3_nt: TGTGCCAGCAGCCCTACGACGGGGGGTGTCTACGAGCAGTACTTC
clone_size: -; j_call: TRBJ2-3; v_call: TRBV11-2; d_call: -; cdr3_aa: CASSLIGLFTDTQYF; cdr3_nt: TGTGCCAGCAGCTTAATCGGCTTATTCACAGATACGCAGTATTTT
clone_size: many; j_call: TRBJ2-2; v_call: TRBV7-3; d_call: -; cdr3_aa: CASSPTRVRNTGELFF; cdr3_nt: TGTGCCAGCAGCCCCACCCGGGTGAGGAACACCGGGGAGCTGTTTTTT
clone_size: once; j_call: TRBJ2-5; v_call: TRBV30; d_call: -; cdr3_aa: CAWSAESGETQYF; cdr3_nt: TGTGCCTGGAGTGCTGAAAGCGGGGAGACCCAGTACTTC
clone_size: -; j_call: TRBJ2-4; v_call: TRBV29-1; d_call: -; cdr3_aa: CSVGGRYKNIQYF; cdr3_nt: TGCAGCGTAGGCGGACGTTACAAAAACATTCAGTACTTC
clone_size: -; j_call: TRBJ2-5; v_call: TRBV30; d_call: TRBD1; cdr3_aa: CAWSPGTGKETQYF; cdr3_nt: TGTGCCTGGAGTCCAGGGACAGGGAAAGAGACCCAGTACTTC
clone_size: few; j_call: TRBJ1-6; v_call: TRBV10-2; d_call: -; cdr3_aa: CASSGEHGLGPLHF; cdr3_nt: TGCGCCAGCAGTGGGGAACACGGTTTGGGGCCCCTCCACTTT
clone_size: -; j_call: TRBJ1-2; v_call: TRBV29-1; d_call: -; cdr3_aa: CSVERPPLGYTF; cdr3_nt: TGCAGCGTTGAAAGACCGCCCTTAGGCTACACCTTC
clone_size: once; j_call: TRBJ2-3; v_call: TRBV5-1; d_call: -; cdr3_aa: CASSLGGTDTQYF; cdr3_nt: TGCGCCAGCAGCTTGGGAGGAACAGATACGCAGTATTTT
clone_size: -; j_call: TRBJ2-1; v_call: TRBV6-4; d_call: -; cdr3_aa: CASSNLGGPSYNEQFF; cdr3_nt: TGTGCCAGCAGCAATCTCGGGGGCCCCTCCTACAATGAGCAGTTCTTC
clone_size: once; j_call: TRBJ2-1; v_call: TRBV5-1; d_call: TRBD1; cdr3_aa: CASSWTGGRYNEQFF; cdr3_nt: TGCGCCAGCAGTTGGACAGGGGGACGCTACAATGAGCAGTTCTTC
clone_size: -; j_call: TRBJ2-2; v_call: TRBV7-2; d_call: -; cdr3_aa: CASSLRTGSTGELFF; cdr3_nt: TGTGCCAGCAGCTTGCGTACAGGGAGTACCGGGGAGCTGTTTTTT
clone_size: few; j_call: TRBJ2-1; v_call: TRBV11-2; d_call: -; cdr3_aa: CASSSRPNEQFF; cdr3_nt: TGTGCCAGCAGCTCCCGGCCTAATGAGCAGTTCTTC
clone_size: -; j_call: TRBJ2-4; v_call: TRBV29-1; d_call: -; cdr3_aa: CSFRQSGMIQYF; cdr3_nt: TGCAGCTTCAGACAGTCCGGCATGATTCAGTACTTC
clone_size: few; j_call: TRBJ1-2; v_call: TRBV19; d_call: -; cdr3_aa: CASSSDYGYTF; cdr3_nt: TGTGCCAGTAGTAGTGACTATGGCTACACCTTC
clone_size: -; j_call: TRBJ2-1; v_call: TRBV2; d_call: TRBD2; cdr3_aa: CASSDRGLAGVDEQFF; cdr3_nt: TGTGCCAGCAGTGATCGGGGACTAGCGGGGGTGGATGAGCAGTTCTTC
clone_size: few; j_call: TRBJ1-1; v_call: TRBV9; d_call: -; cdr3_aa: CASSLTPDSAPEAFF; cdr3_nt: TGTGCCAGCAGTCTAACCCCAGACAGCGCGCCTGAAGCTTTCTTT
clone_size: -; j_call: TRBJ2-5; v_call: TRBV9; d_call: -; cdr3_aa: CASSGPRAETQYF; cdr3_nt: TGTGCCAGCAGCGGCCCCCGGGCAGAGACCCAGTACTTC